This T cell receptor beta chain was recovered during a study of OX40 agonist ivuxolimab in advanced cancers. Notes on the research overall: Ivuxolimab, which targeted the costimulatory receptor OX40 (CD134), was an agonistic, fully human IgG2 monoclonal antibody. Intravenous ivuxolimab was administered to patients every 2 weeks at six dose levels: 0.01, 0.1, 0.3, 1.5, 3 and 10 mg/kg. Among the roughly 50 dose-escalation patients, approximately 20 had hepatocellular carcinoma, about 15 melanoma, 9 renal cell carcinoma and 9 head and neck cancer. In the dose-escalation cohort, roughly 80% of patients were male, and the mean age was approximately 64 years, with a range of 23 to 79. Patients were allowed to have had prior anti-PD-1, anti-PD-L1 or anti-CTLA-4 therapy, and approximately 40% of the dose-escalation patients had been treated with checkpoint inhibitors. Partial responses occurred in three dose-escalation patients, of whom one had hepatocellular carcinoma and two had cutaneous melanoma. Peripheral TCRbeta sequencing aimed to test whether ivuxolimab altered TCR sequence diversity and caused clonal T-cell expansion. The paper describes the monotherapy dose-escalation part (N of about 54 patients) of the phase I trial of ivuxolimab. General study outcomes and caveats: In the 0.1-3.0 mg/kg groups, partial responders were among the patients with the lowest normalized peripheral clonal expansion, particularly in CD8+ T cells. After ivuxolimab, CD8+ T cells had more expanded clones than CD4+ T cells on average. Which antigens the clonally expanded peripheral T cells were specific for was not determined. Low levels of normalized T-cell clonal expansion were also seen in some patients who did not respond. At doses from 0.1 to 3.0 mg/kg, clonal expansion was seen in both CD4+ and CD8+ blood T cells between baseline and week 6.

A word on this clone: No cognate antigen has been identified for it. Base qualities were left out, and no much larger clone turns up one base away.

Genomic DNA was isolated from the sorted cells so that the TCRbeta CDR3 region could be sequenced. TCRbeta CDR3 regions were sequenced using the immunoSEQ Assay. TCRdb retrieved this table from immuneACCESS and kept in-frame rearrangements only. Not all clones are present; in checked studies, unresolved V genes account for under half, and no reason is known for the remainder. The sample has roughly 40,000 clones on record, roughly 90% of them singletons. The top ten hold less than 20% of the sample. V and J are trimmed by 4 bases and 8 bases, and the gene matches miss 4 bases of the junction. The CDR3 contains 14 residues, cysteine and phenylalanine counted. Only the CDR3 part of the read is kept: 42 bases, read in frame from the first base. As encoded in the germline V gene (reference sequence), CDR1 is SGHNT while CDR2 is YYREEE. Patients with a history of autoimmune disease or receiving systemic immunosuppression were excluded from the trial. Peripheral blood for TCR sequencing was drawn from every dose cohort at baseline, at cycle 4 day 1 and at cycle 7 day 1. Samples came from an open-label, multicenter, first-in-human phase I dose-escalation trial of ivuxolimab. Adults with locally advanced or metastatic melanoma, renal cell carcinoma, hepatocellular carcinoma or head and neck squamous cell carcinoma were enrolled in the trial. Before TCR sequencing, CD4+ T cells and CD8+ T cells from peripheral blood were sorted into separate populations.

The receptor was derived from an adult with an advanced solid tumor such as melanoma, head and neck, liver or kidney cancer. The sequence links TRBV5-4 to TRBJ2-1; TRBD1 matches 12 bases in the middle. Specimen: CD4+ or CD8+ T cells sorted from blood, collected in a trial of the OX40 agonist ivuxolimab. The CDR3 protein: CASSVGQGAYEQFF. In nucleotide form, the sequence is TGTGCCAGCAGCGTGGGACAGGGGGCCTATGAGCAGTTCTTC.